A selection of T cell receptor beta chains follows, all from one sample in a study of shared T cell receptors in the human thymus. Only in-frame clones appear in the TCRdb table, and some are missing; sequencing was by immunoSEQ multiplex PCR. In the table there are 700,000 or so clones, approximately 83% of which are singletons. This same sample was also part of a study on human thymus T cells.

Material: thymocytes. The receptor set was obtained from a girl under three years old with a congenital heart defect. Both conserved end residues are part of each CDR3. The D gene is left open where the match is weak. Clone size is given for some rows only: seen once, a few or many times, or a class if the clone is expanded.

abundance | d_gene | j_gene | v_gene | CDR3nt | CDR3aa
NA | TRBD1 | TRBJ2-1 | TRBV4-2 | TGTGCCAGCAGCCAAGATCGGACGACAGGGAAGGACAATGAGCAGTTCTTC | CASSQDRTTGKDNEQFF
NA | NA | TRBJ1-2 | TRBV11-2 | TGTGCCAGCAGCTTAGATCTGACTCGGAGGGATGGCTACACCTTC | CASSLDLTRRDGYTF
NA | TRBD2 | TRBJ2-5 | TRBV5-1 | TGCGCCAGCGCTGCGACTAGCGGCAAAGAGACCCAGTACTTC | CASAATSGKETQYF
NA | NA | TRBJ2-7 | TRBV27 | TGTGCCAGCAGTTTAGACAACGACCCCGAGTACGAGCAGTACTTC | CASSLDNDPEYEQYF
NA | TRBD2 | TRBJ2-1 | TRBV11-1 | TGTGCCAGCAGCTTCGGACTAGCGGGGGGGGATGCAAAATATGAGCAGTTCTTC | CASSFGLAGGDAKYEQFF
NA | NA | TRBJ1-2 | TRBV7-2 | TGTGCCAGCAGCTTAGACAGTAACTATGGCTACACCTTC | CASSLDSNYGYTF
NA | NA | TRBJ1-2 | TRBV12-5 | TGTGCTAGTGGTTTGGTATGGTTCGGGGACATGGGAAACTATGGCTACACCTTC | CASGLVWFGDMGNYGYTF
few | TRBD1 | TRBJ1-1 | TRBV6-5 | TGTGCCAGCAGGACAGGGCGGAACACTGAAGCTTTCTTT | CASRTGRNTEAFF
NA | NA | TRBJ1-3 | TRBV15 | TGTGCCACCAGCACCCCCCCGGGAAACACCATATATTTT | CATSTPPGNTIYF
NA | TRBD1 | TRBJ1-2 | TRBV5-1 | TGCGCCAGCAGCGCCCTACAGGGGGCCGACGTCGATGGCTACACCTTC | CASSALQGADVDGYTF
once | NA | TRBJ1-2 | TRBV5-6 | TGTGCCAGCAGCCAGATTGGTGGCTATGGCTACACCTTC | CASSQIGGYGYTF
NA | TRBD2 | TRBJ2-7 | TRBV5-5 | TGTGCCAGCAGCCCGGGACTAGCGATATGCTACGAGCAGTACTTC | CASSPGLAICYEQYF
NA | NA | TRBJ2-7 | TRBV6-5 | TGTGCCAGCCGGGGACTGCTCTACGAGCAGTACTTC | CASRGLLYEQYF
NA | TRBD1 | TRBJ1-2 | TRBV10-3 | TGTGCCATCAGTGAGTCTGGACAGGGGAGAGGCTACACCTTC | CAISESGQGRGYTF
NA | NA | TRBJ1-1 | TRBV6-1 | TGTGCCAGCAGTGAAGCCTGGACGGACATGAACACTGAAGCTTTCTTT | CASSEAWTDMNTEAFF
NA | NA | TRBJ2-7 | TRBV6-5 | TGTGCCAGCAGTTACTCCCCCTCTTTCCACGAGCAGTACTTC | CASSYSPSFHEQYF
NA | NA | TRBJ1-5 | TRBV6-1 | TGTGCCAGCATGCACCCTCTTTCGGGACTGCAGCCCCAGCATTTT | CASMHPLSGLQPQHF
NA | NA | TRBJ1-2 | TRBV5-5 | TGTGCCAGCAGCTTGGACTGCGGGCTTTACTACACCTTC | CASSLDCGLYYTF
NA | NA | TRBJ1-3 | TRBV28 | TGTGCCAGCAGTCGGACAGCCTCTGGAAACACCATATATTTT | CASSRTASGNTIYF
NA | TRBD2 | TRBJ2-2 | TRBV28 | TGTGCCAGCAGTTTATATCAAGCCGGGGCGGGGGGGCTCACCGGGGAGCTGTTTTTT | CASSLYQAGAGGLTGELFF
NA | NA | TRBJ2-1 | TRBV27 | TGTGCCAGCAGTCCTCACACAATGGGGAGCTCCTACAATGAGCAGTTCTTC | CASSPHTMGSSYNEQFF
NA | TRBD1 | TRBJ1-3 | TRBV28 | TGTGCCAGCAGTCGAGCCGGGACAGGGACTGGAAACACCATATATTTT | CASSRAGTGTGNTIYF
NA | TRBD2 | TRBJ2-3 | TRBV5-6 | TGTGCCAGCACTCCGGGGACTAGCGGGGGGACAGATACGCAGTATTTT | CASTPGTSGGTDTQYF
NA | NA | TRBJ2-2 | TRBV28 | TGTGCCAGCAATATATTTAGCGGGGAGCTGTTTTTT | CASNIFSGELFF
NA | NA | TRBJ2-2 | TRBV2 | TGTGCCAGCAGTTCTAGGGCGGGGTCCGGGGAGCTGTTTTTT | CASSSRAGSGELFF
NA | NA | TRBJ1-2 | TRBV5-4 | TGTGCCAGCAGCGCGGGGGTCGGATATGGCTACACCTTC | CASSAGVGYGYTF
NA | NA | TRBJ2-5 | TRBV15 | TGTGCCACCAGCAGACCGACAGTCCCCACGGATCGAGAGACCCAGTACTTC | CATSRPTVPTDRETQYF
NA | NA | TRBJ1-1 | TRBV2 | TGTGCCAGCGAGAGACAGGTCGACCCTCTTGGGGCTTTCTTT | CASERQVDPLGAFF
NA | NA | TRBJ2-1 | TRBV27 | TGTGCCAGCAGCCTAGTTAGGTCTGGTACAATTGATGAGCAGTTCTTC | CASSLVRSGTIDEQFF
NA | TRBD1 | TRBJ1-2 | TRBV4-1 | TGCGCCAGCAGCCGTAGCGGGACAGCCATGGGCTATGGCTACACCTTC | CASSRSGTAMGYGYTF
NA | TRBD2 | TRBJ2-1 | TRBV19 | TGTGCCAGTAATTTTAGCGGGGATGAGCAGTTCTTC | CASNFSGDEQFF
NA | TRBD1 | TRBJ1-6 | TRBV10-3 | TGTGCCATCAGTGAGGCTAACGGGACAGGGTTCCACTCCTATAATTCACCCCTCCACTTT | CAISEANGTGFHSYNSPLHF
NA | TRBD1 | TRBJ1-6 | TRBV7-2 | TGTGCCAGCAGCAGGCCAGGGGGCTCACCCCTCCACTTT | CASSRPGGSPLHF
once | NA | TRBJ1-2 | TRBV2 | TGTGCCAGCCGCAGGGTCGGCTACACCTTC | CASRRVGYTF
NA | TRBD2 | TRBJ2-5 | TRBV25-1 | TGTGCCAGCACCAACCGACGTCGGACTAGCGGGGGGGAGACCCAGTACTTC | CASTNRRRTSGGETQYF
NA | NA | TRBJ1-1 | TRBV5-1 | TGCGCCAGCCGAAGGAAGGACTGTTTGACTGAAGCTTTCTTT | CASRRKDCLTEAFF
NA | TRBD2 | TRBJ2-3 | TRBV7-2 | TGTGCCAGCAGCTTTCATAGCGGGGGAGTCACAGATACGCAGTATTTT | CASSFHSGGVTDTQYF
NA | NA | TRBJ1-4 | TRBV2 | TGTGCCAGCAGTGAGGGGGGAGGTGGGAATGAAAAACTGTTTTTT | CASSEGGGGNEKLFF
few | TRBD1 | TRBJ2-4 | TRBV11-2 | TGTGCCAGCAGCTCAGACCGAACCCAGGACAGGGAATTAGCCAAAAACATTCAGTACTTC | CASSSDRTQDRELAKNIQYF
NA | TRBD2 | TRBJ2-5 | TRBV2 | TGTGCCACCATGATACTGGCGGGGGGCCTCCAAGAGACCCAGTACTTC | CATMILAGGLQETQYF
NA | NA | TRBJ2-7 | TRBV20-1 | TGCAGTGCACCCTCACGGGAGCAGTACTTC | CSAPSREQYF
NA | TRBD1 | TRBJ1-1 | TRBV5-5 | TGTGCCAGCAGCATCGACAGGGCAGGGGTGGCTTTCTTT | CASSIDRAGVAFF
few | NA | TRBJ1-1 | TRBV11-2 | TGTGCCAGCAGCTTAGGCAGTGAAGCTTTCTTT | CASSLGSEAFF
NA | TRBD1 | TRBJ1-3 | TRBV18 | TGTGCCAGCTCAGCCATGGGGGACAGCCTCTCTGGAAACACCATATATTTT | CASSAMGDSLSGNTIYF